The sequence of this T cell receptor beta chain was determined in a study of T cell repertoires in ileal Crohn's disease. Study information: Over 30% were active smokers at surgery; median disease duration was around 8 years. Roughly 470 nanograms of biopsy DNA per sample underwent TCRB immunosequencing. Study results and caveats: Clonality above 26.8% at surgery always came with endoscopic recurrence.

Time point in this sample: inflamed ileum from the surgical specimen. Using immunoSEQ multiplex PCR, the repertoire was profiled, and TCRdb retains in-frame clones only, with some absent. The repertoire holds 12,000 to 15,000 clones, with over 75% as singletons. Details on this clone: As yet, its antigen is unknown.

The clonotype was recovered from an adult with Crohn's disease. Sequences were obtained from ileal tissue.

The CDR3 DNA is TGTGCCAGCAGCTCAAGTGGGGGTAATAATTCACCCCTCCACTTT. Its protein is CASSSSGGNNSPLHF. The rearrangement joins TRBV7-9 to TRBJ1-6, with D tentatively TRBD1 (5 bases). V was shortened by 4 bases and J by 5 bases, with 12 bases between the two germline ends. This CDR3 has 15 amino acids. Germline CDR1 SEHNR, CDR2 FQNEAQ (reference sequence).